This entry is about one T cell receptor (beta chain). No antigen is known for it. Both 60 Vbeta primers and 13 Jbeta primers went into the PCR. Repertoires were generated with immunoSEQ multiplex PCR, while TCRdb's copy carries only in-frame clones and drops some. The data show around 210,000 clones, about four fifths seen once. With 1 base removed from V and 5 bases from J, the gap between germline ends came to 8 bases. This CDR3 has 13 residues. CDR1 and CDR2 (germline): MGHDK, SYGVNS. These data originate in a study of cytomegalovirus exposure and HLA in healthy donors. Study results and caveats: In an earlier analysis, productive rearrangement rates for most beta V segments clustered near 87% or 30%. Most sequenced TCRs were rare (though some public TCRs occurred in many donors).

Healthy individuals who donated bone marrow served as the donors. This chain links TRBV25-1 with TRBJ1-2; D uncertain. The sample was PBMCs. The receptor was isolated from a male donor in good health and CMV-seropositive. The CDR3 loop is CASSEWEGYGYTF. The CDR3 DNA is TGTGCCAGCAGTGAATGGGAGGGTTATGGCTACACCTTC.